The 8 T cell receptor beta chains below were found in one sample sequenced in a study of shared clonotypes between healthy human individuals. TCRdb's copy holds only in-frame clones and misses some; the assay was immunoSEQ multiplex PCR. The sample lists more than 1.2 million clones, around 98.5% occurring once. Sequencing was carried out using naive CD4+ T cells sorted from blood. Subset of the sample: CD45RA+ positively selected. The receptor set was obtained from a man in his thirties or forties in good health.

V usage is TRBV28 and J usage is TRBJ2-7; D may be TRBD1 or TRBD2 (6 bases each). CDR3 length equals 17 residues. CDR1 and CDR2 from the germline V gene are MDHEN and SYDVKM. Trimming took off 3 bases at V and 12 bases at J, with 30 bases between the two ends. CDR3: CASSFTGRGSFLGKRYF. CDR3 bases: TGTGCCAGCAGTTTTACAGGGCGGGGTTCGTTTCTCGGCAAAAGGTACTTC.

This sequence joins TRBV18 and TRBJ2-1, with TRBD1 identical over 12 bases. This CDR3 has 16 residues. Germline CDR1 KGHSH, CDR2 LQKENI. V shed 3 bases and J 10 bases; nucleotides not matched to a gene: 10. CDR3 residues: CASSPLPGQGAWEQFF. For the CDR3, the DNA is TGTGCCAGCTCACCGCTGCCGGGACAGGGGGCTTGGGAGCAGTTCTTC.

The chain couples TRBV10-3 to TRBJ2-1, with D possibly matching TRBD2 (6 bases). This CDR3 has 14 residues. The germline V and J ends were trimmed by 0 bases and 7 bases, with 10 bases remaining between them. Germline values: CDR1 ENHRY, CDR2 SYGVKD. CDR3 bases: TGTGCCATCAGTGAGTCGGGCGGAGGGAATGAGCAGTTCTTC. Translated, it gives CAISESGGGNEQFF.

This chain links TRBV5-1 with TRBJ2-2, with a weak D call TRBD1 (6 bases). Germline V lookup: CDR1 SGHRS, CDR2 YFSETQ. The CDR3 is 14 amino acids. The V end lost 4 bases, the J end lost 6 bases, and 13 bases lay between the germline ends. The CDR3 bases are TGCGCCAGCAGCGCCGTGGGGGCCTCCGGGGAGCTGTTTTTT. Its translation is CASSAVGASGELFF.

This chain uses TRBV14 with TRBJ2-1; D might be TRBD2 (6 bases). The V gene's germline CDR1 is SGHDN and CDR2 FVKESK. V lost 1 base and J lost 9, with 34 bases in between. CDR3 size: 21 residues. CDR3 sequence: CASSQVRPGVSTTSVATEQFF. The CDR3, as DNA: TGTGCCAGCAGCCAAGTAAGACCCGGAGTTTCAACGACTAGTGTGGCCACTGAGCAGTTCTTC.

The chain combines TRBV5-1 with TRBJ1-2; D is unresolved. The germline CDR1 and CDR2 sequences are SGHRS and YFSETQ. The V end was cut by 1 base, the J end by 2 bases, with 21 bases between. The CDR3 sequence is 18 residues long. Written as DNA, the CDR3 is TGCGCCAGCAGCTTGTCCTCCCTAACTTCGAGCGGCAACTATGGCTACACCTTC. Amino acids: CASSLSSLTSSGNYGYTF.

The chain joins TRBV11-2 to TRBJ2-6; D remains unclear. Germline lookup yields CDR1 SGHAT and CDR2 FQNNGV. Trimming removed 1 base at V and 1 base at J, with 5 bases between. The length of the CDR3 is 15 residues. Here the CDR3 DNA reads TGTGCCAGCAGCTTAGTCCGATCTGGGGCCAACGTCCTGACTTTC. It translates to CASSLVRSGANVLTF.

The chain employs TRBV25-1 and TRBJ2-1; either TRBD1 or TRBD2 may fit D (6 bases each). Looked up from germline, CDR1 is MGHDK and CDR2 is SYGVNS. V was trimmed by 5 bases and J by 5 bases, leaving 10 bases between them. The CDR3 is 13 residues long. CDR3 sequence (DNA): TGTGCCAGCAGTTCGGGGGCAGACAATGAGCAGTTCTTC. Translating it yields CASSSGADNEQFF.